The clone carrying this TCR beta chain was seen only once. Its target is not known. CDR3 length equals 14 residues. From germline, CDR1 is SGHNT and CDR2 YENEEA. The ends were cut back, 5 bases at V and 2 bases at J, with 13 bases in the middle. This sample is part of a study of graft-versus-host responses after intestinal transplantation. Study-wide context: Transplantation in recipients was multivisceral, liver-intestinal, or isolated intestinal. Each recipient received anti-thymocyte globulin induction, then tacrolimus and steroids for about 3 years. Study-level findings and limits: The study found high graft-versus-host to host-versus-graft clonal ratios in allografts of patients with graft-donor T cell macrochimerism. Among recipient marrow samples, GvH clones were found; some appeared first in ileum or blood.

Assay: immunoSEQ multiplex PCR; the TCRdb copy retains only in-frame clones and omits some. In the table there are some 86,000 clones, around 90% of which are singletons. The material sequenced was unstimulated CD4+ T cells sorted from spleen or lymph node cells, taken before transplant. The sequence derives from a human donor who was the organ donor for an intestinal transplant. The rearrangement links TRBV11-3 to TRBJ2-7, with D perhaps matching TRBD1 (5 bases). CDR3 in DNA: TGTGCCAGCAGCAGGCAGGGCAGTACCTACGAGCAGTACTTC. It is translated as CASSRQGSTYEQYF.